A selection of T cell receptor beta chains follows, all from one sample in a study of shared clonotypes between healthy human individuals. Sequencing used immunoSEQ multiplex PCR; TCRdb keeps in-frame clones, though not all of them. Of roughly 380,000 clones in the sample, 96% were seen once. Sequencing was done on a sample of memory CD8+ T cells sorted from blood. These receptors all stem from a young man in good health. Both conserved end residues are part of each CDR3. The D gene is left open where the match is weak. A row's size may be missing; if present it is once, few, many or a size class.

.	.	TRBV27	TRBJ2-7	TGTGCCAGCAGTTTATCTCCGGGATTCCCCTACGAGCAGTACTTC	CASSLSPGFPYEQYF
.	.	TRBV28	TRBJ2-1	TGTGCCAGCAGTCCCTACTCACCTACCTACAATGAGCAGTTCTTC	CASSPYSPTYNEQFF
.	TRBD2	TRBV11-3	TRBJ2-3	TGTGCCAGCAGCTTAGCGGGAGGACGTAGCACAGATACGCAGTATTTT	CASSLAGGRSTDTQYF
.	.	TRBV28	TRBJ1-5	TGTGCCAGCAGTCCAAGGCTTGGGAGCAATCAGCCCCAGCATTTT	CASSPRLGSNQPQHF
once	.	TRBV6-6	TRBJ1-1	TGTGCCAGCAGTTACTCAGGCAGGGGTTTGACGGAGGCTTTCTTT	CASSYSGRGLTEAFF
.	.	TRBV28	TRBJ1-2	TGTGCCAGCAGTCTCCCGACGGGAGGCTACACCTTC	CASSLPTGGYTF
.	.	TRBV13	TRBJ2-3	TGTGCCAGCAGCTTTTCGGGCCCCACCACGCAGTATTTT	CASSFSGPTTQYF
.	.	TRBV5-1	TRBJ1-6	TGCGCCAGCAGCTTGCAGAATTCACCCCTCCACTTT	CASSLQNSPLHF
.	.	TRBV14	TRBJ2-4	TGTGCCAGCTCAGGTGGAGAAGCCAAAAACATTCAGTACTTC	CASSGGEAKNIQYF
.	.	TRBV28	TRBJ2-7	TGTGCCAGCGAGACAGGTGACTACGAGCAGTACTTC	CASETGDYEQYF
few	.	TRBV5-1	TRBJ1-5	TGCGCCAGCAGCTTGGACAAAAATCAGCCCCAGCATTTT	CASSLDKNQPQHF
.	TRBD1	TRBV19	TRBJ2-7	TGTGCCAGTAAACAGGGGACGACCTCCTACGAGCAGTACTTC	CASKQGTTSYEQYF
once	.	TRBV20-1	TRBJ2-7	TGCAGTGCCCAGTACTACGAGCAGTACTTC	CSAQYYEQYF
.	.	TRBV6-6	TRBJ1-1	TGTGCCAGCAGGGCGCGGGGCACTGAAGCTTTCTTT	CASRARGTEAFF
.	TRBD2	TRBV19	TRBJ2-1	TGTGCCAGTAAGGCTAGCGGGAGGTCTTCCTACAATGAGCAGTTCTTC	CASKASGRSSYNEQFF
.	.	TRBV28	TRBJ1-3	TGTGCCAGCAGTTTCGTCCCTACGGGGCCTGGAAACACCATATATTTT	CASSFVPTGPGNTIYF
.	TRBD1	TRBV29-1	TRBJ2-7	TGCAGCGTTGCGGGGACAGGGTTATGGTCGGCTCCAGCCGAGCAGTACTTC	CSVAGTGLWSAPAEQYF
.	.	TRBV10-3	TRBJ2-3	TGTGCCACCTCAGATCTGGCAGCGCAGTATTTT	CATSDLAAQYF
.	TRBD2	TRBV5-1	TRBJ2-5	TGCGCCAGCAGCTTGGGGACTAGCGGGGTACAAGAGACCCAGTACTTC	CASSLGTSGVQETQYF
.	TRBD2	TRBV9	TRBJ2-1	TGTGCCAGCAGCGTCAGACTTAGCGGGGGCTACAATGAGCAGTTCTTC	CASSVRLSGGYNEQFF
.	.	TRBV30	TRBJ2-7	TGTGCCTGGAGTCGTTTTACAGTGGGCAGTCTCTCCTACGAGCAGTACTTC	CAWSRFTVGSLSYEQYF
.	.	TRBV18	TRBJ2-3	TGTGCCAGCTCGGCAGGGGCCAGGGCGGATACGCAGTATTTT	CASSAGARADTQYF
.	TRBD2	TRBV2	TRBJ2-7	TGTGCCAGCAGTAGCGGGAGGGCCTACGAGCAGTACTTC	CASSSGRAYEQYF
.	.	TRBV6-6	TRBJ1-2	TGTGCCAGCAGATACAGGAACTATGGCTACACCTTC	CASRYRNYGYTF
.	.	TRBV7-9	TRBJ2-5	TGTGCCAGCAGCTTAACGTTTGCCTCCGGGGAGACCCAGTACTTC	CASSLTFASGETQYF
.	.	TRBV28	TRBJ2-7	TGTGCCAGCACACGGGCTACGGACTACGAGCAGTACTTC	CASTRATDYEQYF
.	.	TRBV18	TRBJ2-1	TGTGCCAGCTCATATACTGGACTATCCAATGAGCAGTTCTTC	CASSYTGLSNEQFF
.	TRBD1	TRBV28	TRBJ2-7	TGTGCCAGCAGTTTGGGACAGGGGAGGTACGAGCAGTACTTC	CASSLGQGRYEQYF
.	.	TRBV19	TRBJ2-7	TGTGCCAGTAGTAGTGGGACGGGTAGCTACGAGCAGTACTTC	CASSSGTGSYEQYF
.	TRBD1	TRBV30	TRBJ1-2	TGTGCCTGGGGACAGGGGGGCTATGGCTACACCTTC	CAWGQGGYGYTF
.	.	TRBV6-6	TRBJ1-1	TGTGCCAGCAATATGAACGGAGGGGTCACTGAAGCTTTCTTT	CASNMNGGVTEAFF
.	.	TRBV28	TRBJ1-5	TGTGCCAGCAGTTTCGGGGGGCAGGGCAATCAGCCCCAGCATTTT	CASSFGGQGNQPQHF
.	TRBD1	TRBV9	TRBJ2-1	TGTGCCAGCAGCGCAAATTCCGGGACAGTATACAATGAGCAGTTCTTC	CASSANSGTVYNEQFF
.	.	TRBV7-2	TRBJ2-1	TGTGCCAGCAGCGTCGGGACTCCGAACCGAAACTACAATGAGCAGTTCTTC	CASSVGTPNRNYNEQFF
.	.	TRBV7-9	TRBJ1-2	TGTGCCAGCAGCTTAAGGGACCGAAACTATGGCTACACCTTC	CASSLRDRNYGYTF
.	.	TRBV6-1	TRBJ2-7	TGTGCCAGCAGGGGAAGCCAGAGGTACGAGCAGTACTTC	CASRGSQRYEQYF
.	TRBD2	TRBV11-2	TRBJ2-1	TGTGCCAGCAATTTGGCGGGAGGGCCGTACAATGAGCAGTTCTTC	CASNLAGGPYNEQFF
.	.	TRBV4-1	TRBJ2-7	TGCGCCAGCAGCCAAGTCAGTAGAGGGGAGGACGAGCAGTACTTC	CASSQVSRGEDEQYF
.	.	TRBV10-3	TRBJ1-3	TGTGCCATCAGTGGACACTCTGGAAACACCATATATTTT	CAISGHSGNTIYF
.	.	TRBV30	TRBJ1-2	TGTGCCTGCCGACCGGGCCCCTATGGCTACACCTTC	CACRPGPYGYTF
.	TRBD1	TRBV19	TRBJ2-7	TGTGCCAGTAGCACCTTCCCGGGACAGGGATCCTACGAGCAGTACTTC	CASSTFPGQGSYEQYF
.	.	TRBV2	TRBJ2-7	TGTGCCAGCAGTCTTTCATACGAGCAGTACTTC	CASSLSYEQYF
.	.	TRBV29-1	TRBJ2-2	TGCAGCGTTGTGTTGTCCTCCTCGAACACCGGGGAGCTGTTTTTT	CSVVLSSSNTGELFF
.	.	TRBV28	TRBJ2-7	TGTGCCAGCCGCGGCGCCCCACCCTCCTACGAGCAGTACTTC	CASRGAPPSYEQYF
.	TRBD2	TRBV5-1	TRBJ2-7	TGCGCCAGCAGCCTGCTAGCGGGAGAGGCCTACGAGCAGTACTTC	CASSLLAGEAYEQYF
.	.	TRBV4-1	TRBJ2-1	TGCGCCAGCAGCCAACGCGACACCGGGCCCCACAATGAGCAGTTCTTC	CASSQRDTGPHNEQFF
.	TRBD2	TRBV4-1	TRBJ2-5	TGCGCCAGCAGCCAAGTAGCGGGAGTAAGGGGAGAGACCCAGTACTTC	CASSQVAGVRGETQYF
once	.	TRBV19	TRBJ1-1	TGTGCCAGTACGGACTTATCGAACACTGAAGCTTTCTTT	CASTDLSNTEAFF
.	TRBD2	TRBV11-2	TRBJ2-7	TGTGCCAGCAGCCCAGTTTCGGGGGGGCGGCACGAGCAGTACTTC	CASSPVSGGRHEQYF
.	.	TRBV7-9	TRBJ2-7	TGTGCCAGCAGCTTAGGGGACGAGCAGTACTTC	CASSLGDEQYF
.	.	TRBV11-2	TRBJ1-2	TGTGCCAGCAGCTTAAGGCAGGGAAAGACCTATGGCTACACCTTC	CASSLRQGKTYGYTF
.	.	TRBV5-1	TRBJ2-3	TGCGCCAGCAGCTTGGTACAGTCTAGCACAGATACGCAGTATTTT	CASSLVQSSTDTQYF
.	.	TRBV28	TRBJ1-2	TGTGCCAGCACCCTGGACAGCTCTAACTATGGCTACACCTTC	CASTLDSSNYGYTF